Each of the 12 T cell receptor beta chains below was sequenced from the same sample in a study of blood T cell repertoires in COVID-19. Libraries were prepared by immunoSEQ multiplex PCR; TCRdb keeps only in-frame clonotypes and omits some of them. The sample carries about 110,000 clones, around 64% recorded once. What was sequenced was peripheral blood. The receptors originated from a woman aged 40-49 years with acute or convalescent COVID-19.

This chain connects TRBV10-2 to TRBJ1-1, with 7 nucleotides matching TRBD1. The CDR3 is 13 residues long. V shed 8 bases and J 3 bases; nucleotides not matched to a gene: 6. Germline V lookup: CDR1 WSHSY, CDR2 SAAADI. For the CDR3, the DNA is TGCGCCAGCGGACAGGACGGAGACACTGAAGCTTTCTTT. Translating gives CASGQDGDTEAFF.

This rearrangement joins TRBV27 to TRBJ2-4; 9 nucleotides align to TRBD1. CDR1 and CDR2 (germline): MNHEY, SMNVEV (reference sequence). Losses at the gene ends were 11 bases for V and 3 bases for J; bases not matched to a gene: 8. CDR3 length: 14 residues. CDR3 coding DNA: TGTGCCGCCCGGGACAGGGTTTACAAAAACATTCAGTACTTC. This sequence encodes CAARDRVYKNIQYF.

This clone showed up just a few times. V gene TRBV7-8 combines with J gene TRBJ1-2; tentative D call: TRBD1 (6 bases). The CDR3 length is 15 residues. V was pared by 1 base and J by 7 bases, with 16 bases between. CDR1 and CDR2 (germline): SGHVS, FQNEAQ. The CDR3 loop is CASSLGQGFFSGYTF. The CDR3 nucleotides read TGTGCCAGCAGCTTAGGGCAGGGGTTCTTCAGTGGCTACACCTTC.

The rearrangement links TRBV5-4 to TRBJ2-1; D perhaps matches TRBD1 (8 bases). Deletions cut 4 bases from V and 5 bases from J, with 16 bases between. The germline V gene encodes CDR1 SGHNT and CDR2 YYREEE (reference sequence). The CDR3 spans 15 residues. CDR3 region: CASSLGQGGDNEQFF. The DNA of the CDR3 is TGTGCCAGCAGCCTCGGACAGGGAGGGGACAATGAGCAGTTCTTC.

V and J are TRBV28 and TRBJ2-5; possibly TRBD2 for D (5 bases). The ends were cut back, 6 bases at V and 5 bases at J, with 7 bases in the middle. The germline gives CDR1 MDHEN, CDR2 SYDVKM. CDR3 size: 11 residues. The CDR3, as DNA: TGTGCCAGCAGGTGGAGGGAGACCCAGTACTTC. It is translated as CASRWRETQYF.

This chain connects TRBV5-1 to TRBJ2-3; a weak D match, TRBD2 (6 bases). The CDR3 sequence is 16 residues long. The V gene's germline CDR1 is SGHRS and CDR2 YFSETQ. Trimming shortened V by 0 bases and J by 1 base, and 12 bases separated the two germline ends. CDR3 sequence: CASSLAGSSGTDTQYF. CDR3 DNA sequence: TGCGCCAGCAGCTTGGCCGGGAGTTCTGGCACAGATACGCAGTATTTT.

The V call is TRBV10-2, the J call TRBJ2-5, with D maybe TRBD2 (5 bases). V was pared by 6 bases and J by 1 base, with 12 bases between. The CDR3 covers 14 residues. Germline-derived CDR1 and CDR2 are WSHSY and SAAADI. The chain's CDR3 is CASRDTRPQETQYF. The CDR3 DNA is TGCGCCAGCAGAGATACTAGGCCCCAAGAGACCCAGTACTTC.

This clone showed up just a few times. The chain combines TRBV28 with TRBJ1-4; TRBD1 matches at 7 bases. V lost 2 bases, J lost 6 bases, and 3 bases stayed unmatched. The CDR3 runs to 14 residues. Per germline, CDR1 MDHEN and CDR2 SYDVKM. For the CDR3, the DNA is TGTGCCAGCAGTTTAGACAGGGAGGATGAAAAACTGTTTTTT. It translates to CASSLDREDEKLFF.

This CDR3 is CASSILSGQGEQFF. The DNA for the CDR3 is TGTGCCAGTAGTATCCTCAGTGGGCAGGGTGAGCAGTTCTTC. The chain combines TRBV19 with TRBJ2-1; the D gene is possibly TRBD1 (5 bases). There are 14 residues in the CDR3. The V and J ends lost 3 bases and 9 bases respectively, with 15 bases between them. In germline, CDR1 is LNHDA, CDR2 SQIVND (reference sequence).

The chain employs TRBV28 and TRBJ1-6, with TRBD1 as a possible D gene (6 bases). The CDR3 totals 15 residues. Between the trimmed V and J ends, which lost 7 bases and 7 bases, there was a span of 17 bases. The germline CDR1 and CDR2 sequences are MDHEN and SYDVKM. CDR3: CASNSPGQSNSPLHF. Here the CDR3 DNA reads TGTGCCAGCAACTCTCCGGGACAAAGCAATTCACCCCTCCACTTT.

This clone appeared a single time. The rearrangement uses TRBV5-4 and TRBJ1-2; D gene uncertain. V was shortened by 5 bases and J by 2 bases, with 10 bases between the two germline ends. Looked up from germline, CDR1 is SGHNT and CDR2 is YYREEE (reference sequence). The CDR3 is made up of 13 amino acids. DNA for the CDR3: TGTGCCAGCAGTTTAGGCGGGAACTATGGCTACACCTTC. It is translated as CASSLGGNYGYTF.

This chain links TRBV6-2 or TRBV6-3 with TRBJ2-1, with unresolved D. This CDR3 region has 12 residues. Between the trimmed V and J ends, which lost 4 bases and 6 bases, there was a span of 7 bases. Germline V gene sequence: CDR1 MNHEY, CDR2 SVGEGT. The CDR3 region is CASSSDFNEQFF. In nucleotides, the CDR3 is TGTGCCAGCAGTTCCGACTTCAATGAGCAGTTCTTC.